This T cell receptor beta chain emerged from a study of regulatory T cells in long-lasting Graves disease. Points from the study as a whole: The study found persistent patients shared more public clonotypes (2,741) than new patients (just over 950).

Germline CDR1 DFQATT, CDR2 SNEGSKA (reference sequence). V was shortened by 4 bases and J by 8 bases, with 15 bases between the two germline ends. This CDR3 has 13 residues. Building the TCR beta libraries relied on iRepertoire HTBI primers, and CDR3 regions underwent Arm-PCR. TCRdb called the multiplex PCR reads again in MiXCR, with one record for every CDR3 protein. The table lists some 600,000 distinct CDR3 sequences, about 16% of them singletons. Stated time point: newly diagnosed GD, antithyroid drugs for less than 3 months. PBMC-extracted RNA yielded the TCR library. Collection of peripheral blood (about 10 milliliters) was done using EDTA tubes. This clonotype was counted a few times. Its specificity is not known. These records were also assigned to another study, of T cells in Graves' hyperthyroidism and ophthalmopathy. That source reports: The authors deemed Graves' hyperthyroidism stable absent ophthalmopathy progression within 18 months.

V usage is TRBV20-1 and J usage is TRBJ1-5, with a possible D match to TRBD1 (5 bases). The starting material was peripheral blood mononuclear cells (PBMCs), obtained at new diagnosis, from a patient treated with antithyroid drugs. This clonotype originated in a man aged 18 to 29 with Graves disease. This CDR3 reads CSAIGQGREPQHF. The DNA for the CDR3 is TGCAGTGCTATCGGGCAGGGAAGGGAGCCCCAGCATTTT.